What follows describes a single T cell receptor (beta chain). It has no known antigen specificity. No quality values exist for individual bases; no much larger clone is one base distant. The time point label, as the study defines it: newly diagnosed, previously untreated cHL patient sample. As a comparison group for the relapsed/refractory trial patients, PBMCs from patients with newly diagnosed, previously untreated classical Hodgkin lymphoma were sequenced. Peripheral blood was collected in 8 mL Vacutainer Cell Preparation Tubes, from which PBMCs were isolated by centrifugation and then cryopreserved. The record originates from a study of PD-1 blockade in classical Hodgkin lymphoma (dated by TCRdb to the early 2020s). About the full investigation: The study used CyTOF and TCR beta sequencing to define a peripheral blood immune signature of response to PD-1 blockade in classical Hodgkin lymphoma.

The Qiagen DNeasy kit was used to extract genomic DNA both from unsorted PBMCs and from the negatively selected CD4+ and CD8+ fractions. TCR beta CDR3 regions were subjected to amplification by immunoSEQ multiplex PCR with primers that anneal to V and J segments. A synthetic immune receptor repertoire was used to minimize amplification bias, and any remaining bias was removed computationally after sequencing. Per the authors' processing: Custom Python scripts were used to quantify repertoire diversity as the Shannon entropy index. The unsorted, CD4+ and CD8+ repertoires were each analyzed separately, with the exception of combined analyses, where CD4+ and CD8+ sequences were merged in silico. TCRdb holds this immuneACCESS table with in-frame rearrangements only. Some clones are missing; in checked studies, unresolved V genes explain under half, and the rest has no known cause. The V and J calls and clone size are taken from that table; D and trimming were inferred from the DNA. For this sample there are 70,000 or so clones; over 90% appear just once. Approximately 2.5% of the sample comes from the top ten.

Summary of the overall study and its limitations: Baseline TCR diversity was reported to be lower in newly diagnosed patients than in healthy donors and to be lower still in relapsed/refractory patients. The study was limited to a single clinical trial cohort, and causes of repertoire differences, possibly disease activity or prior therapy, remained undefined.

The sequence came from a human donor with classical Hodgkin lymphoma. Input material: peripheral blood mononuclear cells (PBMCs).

The CDR3 corresponds to CASSYERHHEQFF. The DNA sequence reads TGTGCCAGCAGTTATGAACGACATCATGAGCAGTTCTTC. Recombination joined TRBV6-5 with TRBJ2-1; there is no confident call for the D gene. The germline V gene provides CDR1 MNHEY and CDR2 SVGAGI. The germline ends are 11 bases apart after V is trimmed by 3 bases and J by 8 bases. Including cysteine and phenylalanine, the CDR3 has 13 amino acids. Just the 39-base CDR3 DNA is kept, in frame starting at base 1.